The source of this T cell receptor beta chain is a study of blood T cell repertoires in COVID-19. Overall study: The analysed material was cDNA or gDNA that came from T cells, B-cell-depleted T cells, or PBMCs.

Of note for this clone: The sample carries other DNA sequences with the same CDR3.

Seattle patients were enrolled during active infection and followed longitudinally. Germline assignment: CDR1 SGDLS and CDR2 YYNGEE. Trimming cost V 3 bases and J 0 bases, with 8 bases left between them. This CDR3 has 14 amino acids. Repertoires were generated with immunoSEQ multiplex PCR, while TCRdb's copy carries only in-frame clones and drops some. The data contain over 200,000 clones, around 92% of them singletons. The TCR comes from a person aged 18-29 years with COVID-19, enrolled during active disease. The V gene is TRBV9, the J gene TRBJ2-3, with D possibly matching TRBD1 (5 bases). Sequenced material: peripheral blood. The CDR3 spells CASSATVSTDTQYF. CDR3 in DNA: TGTGCCAGCAGCGCGACAGTTAGCACAGATACGCAGTATTTT.